A selection of T cell receptor beta chains follows, all from one sample in a study of Tregs in tolerant kidney transplant recipients. Profiling relied on immunoSEQ multiplex PCR, and the TCRdb table lists in-frame clones only, not all of them. The data contain tens of thousands of clones, roughly 88% of them singletons. The material was Tregs from blood, obtained before the transplant. These receptors were obtained from a human donor who received a combined kidney and bone marrow transplant. Both conserved end residues are part of each CDR3. Each record gives: D gene, J gene, V gene, clone size, CDR3 length, CDR3 protein, CDR3 DNA. The D gene is left open where the match is weak. Clone size is shown for a subset of rows, as once, few, many or a class of expanded clone.

>-|TRBJ2-7|TRBV28|-|14
CASSAPGTGYEQYF
TGTGCCAGCAGTGCGCCCGGGACGGGCTACGAGCAGTACTTC
>-|TRBJ2-1|TRBV18|-|16
CASSPRGLSSYNEQFF
TGTGCCAGCTCACCCCGGGGACTGAGCTCCTACAATGAGCAGTTCTTC
>-|TRBJ2-3|TRBV5-1|once|16
CASSLGLAESTDTQYF
TGCGCCAGCAGCTTGGGCCTAGCAGAAAGTACAGATACGCAGTATTTT
>TRBD1|TRBJ1-1|TRBV5-4|once|13
CASSPDRGTEAFF
TGTGCCAGCAGCCCGGACAGGGGCACTGAAGCTTTCTTT
>-|TRBJ1-1|TRBV18|-|14
CASSPPRGNTEAFF
TGTGCCAGCTCACCACCGAGGGGGAACACTGAAGCTTTCTTT
>-|TRBJ2-7|TRBV11-2|-|12
CASSLGADEQYF
TGTGCCAGCAGCTTAGGTGCTGACGAGCAGTACTTC
>TRBD2|TRBJ2-3|TRBV16|-|15
CASSQSRLASGTQYF
TGTGCCAGCAGCCAATCGAGACTAGCCAGCGGTACGCAGTATTTT
>-|TRBJ1-1|TRBV5-5|-|16
CASSLDLRALNTEAFF
TGTGCCAGCAGCTTGGATCTGCGGGCCTTGAACACTGAAGCTTTCTTT
>-|TRBJ2-1|TRBV28|few|12
CASTSKNNEQFF
TGTGCCAGCACTTCCAAGAACAATGAGCAGTTCTTC
>-|TRBJ2-5|TRBV5-6|-|16
CASSLDIGASQETQYF
TGTGCCAGCAGCTTGGACATCGGAGCAAGCCAAGAGACCCAGTACTTC
>-|TRBJ2-7|TRBV5-1|-|13
CASSYTGLDEQYF
TGCGCCAGCAGCTATACAGGGCTCGACGAGCAGTACTTC
>-|TRBJ2-7|TRBV19|-|14
CASSRTLLSYEQYF
TGTGCCAGTAGCCGGACGCTACTATCTTACGAGCAGTACTTC
>TRBD2|TRBJ2-3|TRBV5-6|-|17
CASSSTGFASGGSTQYF
TGTGCCAGCAGCTCCACCGGGTTTGCTAGCGGGGGATCCACGCAGTATTTT
>-|TRBJ2-3|TRBV7-6|-|15
CASSLAGRVTDTQYF
TGTGCCAGCAGCTTAGCGGGTCGCGTCACAGATACGCAGTATTTT
>-|TRBJ1-1|TRBV4-1|once|18
CASSQGRLRGVRDTEAFF
TGCGCCAGCAGCCAAGGACGTTTAAGGGGGGTACGGGACACTGAAGCTTTCTTT
>-|TRBJ2-7|TRBV7-2|-|14
CASSLARGSYEQYF
TGTGCCAGCAGCTTAGCCCGGGGCTCCTACGAGCAGTACTTC
>-|TRBJ2-7|TRBV15|-|15
CATSRGRGGAYEQYF
TGTGCCACCAGCAGAGGACGCGGTGGGGCCTACGAGCAGTACTTC
>-|TRBJ1-5|TRBV7-2|-|13
CASSLQGAQPQHF
TGTGCCAGCAGCCTTCAGGGTGCTCAGCCCCAGCATTTT
>-|TRBJ1-2|TRBV10-2|-|14
CASSESYSQRGYTF
TGCGCCAGCAGTGAGTCATACAGCCAGCGGGGCTACACCTTC
>-|TRBJ1-4|TRBV6-1|-|13
CASSEGFNRTPAF
TGTGCCAGCAGTGAAGGGTTTAACAGGACCCCCGCCTTT
>-|TRBJ1-1|TRBV5-4|-|12
CASSSRGGEAFF
TGTGCCAGCAGCTCCCGTGGGGGAGAAGCTTTCTTT
>TRBD1|TRBJ1-1|TRBV7-2|-|14
CASSRGQGFTEAFF
TGTGCCAGCAGCCGGGGACAGGGCTTCACTGAAGCTTTCTTT
>TRBD2|TRBJ2-5|TRBV6-5|-|14
CASSAGGRAWTQYF
TGTGCCAGCAGTGCGGGGGGACGAGCTTGGACCCAGTACTTC
>-|TRBJ1-5|TRBV11-1|-|14
CASSLRQRGQPQHF
TGTGCCAGCAGCTTAAGGCAAAGGGGTCAGCCCCAGCATTTT
>-|TRBJ1-5|TRBV29-1|-|14
CSVRTTGVNQPQHF
TGCAGCGTTCGTACGACAGGCGTCAATCAGCCCCAGCATTTT
>TRBD1|TRBJ1-4|TRBV7-9|-|17
CASSLANLGTGDEKLFF
TGTGCCAGCAGCTTAGCGAACCTGGGGACAGGGGATGAAAAACTGTTTTTT
>TRBD2|TRBJ2-3|TRBV5-1|few|17
CASSLNGLAGGTDTQYF
TGCGCCAGCAGCTTGAATGGGCTAGCGGGGGGCACAGATACGCAGTATTTT
>-|TRBJ1-1|TRBV18|-|14
CASSPMGMNTEAFF
TGTGCCAGCTCACCGATGGGAATGAACACTGAAGCTTTCTTT
>-|TRBJ1-1|TRBV2|-|13
CASRGQMNTEAFF
TGTGCCAGCAGGGGACAAATGAACACTGAAGCTTTCTTT